This is a list of T cell receptor beta chains from one sample in a study of blood T cell repertoires in COVID-19. TCRdb's table, derived via immunoSEQ multiplex PCR, lists solely in-frame clones and lacks some. The sample includes roughly 350,000 clones, 90% to 95% of them seen just once. Material: peripheral blood. These receptors were taken from a woman younger than 35 who had recovered from COVID-19. The CDR3 runs from the conserved cysteine through the conserved F or W.

v_call	j_call	cdr3_aa
TRBV24-1	TRBJ2-1	CATSDIGTSNEQFF
TRBV24-1	TRBJ1-4	CATSEGTGGNEKLFF
TRBV4-3	TRBJ2-1	CASSQVDRGAYNEQFF
TRBV28	TRBJ1-6	CASQPNRQGRNSPLHF
TRBV7-8	TRBJ2-5	CASSPRLTSGRRETQYF
TRBV5-4	TRBJ1-1	CASTRGGIQNTEAFF
TRBV19	TRBJ2-1	CASSFRTSTYRDEQFF
TRBV7-8	TRBJ1-4	CASSFSANEKLFF
TRBV12-5	TRBJ1-1	CASGPEGRTEAFF
TRBV21-1	TRBJ2-1	CASSIKASGRMGNEQFF
TRBV4-1	TRBJ1-3	CASSYGLTGSNRNTIYF
TRBV15	TRBJ2-5	CATSRVASSGLGETQYF
TRBV12-3/TRBV12-4	TRBJ1-2	CASSFRDSYGYTF
TRBV7-9	TRBJ1-2	CASSLDNREGGYTF
TRBV28	TRBJ2-3	CASRLGQGGLDTQYF
TRBV7-9	TRBJ1-2	CASSQTDRGGGYTF
TRBV19	TRBJ2-1	CASSILAGGPDEQFF
TRBV12-5	TRBJ2-1	CASGLGVTGGIDNEQFF
TRBV28	TRBJ2-2	CASSPFPGELFF
TRBV9	TRBJ2-3	CASSVRDRGRDTQYF
TRBV5-5	TRBJ1-4	CASSLAALLQGQEKLFF
TRBV3-1/TRBV3-2	TRBJ2-6	CASSLTSGANVLTF
TRBV5-6	TRBJ2-1	CASSRRTAHNEQFF
TRBV5-1	TRBJ1-1	CASSPGDRKNTEAFF
TRBV9	TRBJ2-6	CASSPRGSSGANVLTF
TRBV6-5	TRBJ2-4	CASMAGFLAKNIQYF
TRBV14	TRBJ1-4	CASSRDHYEKLFF
TRBV7-9	TRBJ1-4	CASSRNREGATNEKLFF
TRBV6-2/TRBV6-3	TRBJ1-2	CASSRINPGQGKGYTF
TRBV6-5	TRBJ1-4	CASSQGVGNEKLFF
TRBV12-5	TRBJ2-1	CASGTRTGVIIGYEQFF
TRBV9	TRBJ1-2	CASNGLWGYTF
TRBV6-6	TRBJ2-2	CASSRPGLAGATGSGELFF
TRBV24-1	TRBJ2-5	CATSAGIAWKETQYF
TRBV10-2	TRBJ1-1	CASIADSLNTEAFF
TRBV6-5	TRBJ1-1	CASSYRGDSTEAFF
TRBV2	TRBJ2-3	CASSHDRGLSTDTQYF
TRBV5-5	TRBJ1-2	CASSPAGGQGANYGYTF
TRBV7-9	TRBJ1-4	CAWTRGQGTEKLFF
TRBV11-2	TRBJ2-2	CASSPPAGGFTGELFF
TRBV25-1	TRBJ1-2	CASSEWSGYTF
TRBV7-2	TRBJ2-3	CASSGLAASTDTQYF
TRBV7-6	TRBJ2-5	CASSQRTGAKETQYF
TRBV7-2	TRBJ2-1	CASSLVAPGLIYNEQFF
TRBV10-2	TRBJ1-2	CASTTGQGNYYGYTF
TRBV28	TRBJ2-3	CASLEPSRTDTQYF
TRBV7-9	TRBJ1-2	CASSPTANYGYTF
TRBV4-1	TRBJ2-1	CASSPTSGGNEQFF
TRBV7-2	TRBJ1-2	CASSSRVGMGYGYTF